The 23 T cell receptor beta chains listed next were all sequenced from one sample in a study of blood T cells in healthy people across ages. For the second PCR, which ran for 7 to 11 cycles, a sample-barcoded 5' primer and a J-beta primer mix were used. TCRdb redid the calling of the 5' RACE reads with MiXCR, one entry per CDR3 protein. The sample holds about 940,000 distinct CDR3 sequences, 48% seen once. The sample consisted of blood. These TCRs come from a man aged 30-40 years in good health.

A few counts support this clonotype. CDR3 region: CASSQDRAPLWGEQYF. The CDR3 DNA follows: TGTGCCAGCAGTCAAGACAGGGCCCCGCTTTGGGGCGAGCAGTACTTC. The chain couples TRBV6-2 or TRBV6-3 to TRBJ2-7; 7 nucleotides align to TRBD1. This CDR3 spans 16 amino acids. V lost 5 bases to trimming and J lost 6 bases; unmatched junction nucleotides: 16. From germline, CDR1 is MNHEY and CDR2 SVGEGT.

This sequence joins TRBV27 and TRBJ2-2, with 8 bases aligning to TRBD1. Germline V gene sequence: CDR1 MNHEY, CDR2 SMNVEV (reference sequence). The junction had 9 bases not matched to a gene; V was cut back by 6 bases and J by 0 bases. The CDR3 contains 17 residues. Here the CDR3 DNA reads TGTGCCAGCAGCCGGGACAGGTCAATTCCGAACACCGGGGAGCTGTTTTTT. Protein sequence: CASSRDRSIPNTGELFF.

Here the CDR3 DNA reads TGTGCCAGCAGCCTCGACGTAGTAGGGCCGACCTACGAGCAGTTCTTC. It translates to CASSLDVVGPTYEQFF. The chain has TRBV5-5 and TRBJ2-1, with D unclear. Germline loops: CDR1 SGHKS, CDR2 YYEKEE (reference sequence). This CDR3 has 16 amino acids. V dropped 4 bases and J dropped 10 bases, with 24 bases sitting between them.

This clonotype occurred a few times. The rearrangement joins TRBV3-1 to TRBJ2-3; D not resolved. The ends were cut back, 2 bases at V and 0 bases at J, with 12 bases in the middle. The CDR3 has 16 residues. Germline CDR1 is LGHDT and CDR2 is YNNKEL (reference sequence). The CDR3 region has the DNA TGTGCCAGCAGCCAACAATTAACATATAGCACAGATACGCAGTATTTT. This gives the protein CASSQQLTYSTDTQYF.

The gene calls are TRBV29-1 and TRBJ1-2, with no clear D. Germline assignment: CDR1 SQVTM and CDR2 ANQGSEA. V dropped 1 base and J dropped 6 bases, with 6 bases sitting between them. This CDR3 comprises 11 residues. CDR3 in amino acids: CSVEVRNGYTF. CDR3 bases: TGCAGCGTTGAAGTGAGGAATGGCTACACCTTC.

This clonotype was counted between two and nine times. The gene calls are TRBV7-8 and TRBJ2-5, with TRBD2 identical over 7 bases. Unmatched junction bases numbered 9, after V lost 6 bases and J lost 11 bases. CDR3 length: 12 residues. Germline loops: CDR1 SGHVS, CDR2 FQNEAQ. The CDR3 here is CASRPPSREQYF. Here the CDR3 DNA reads TGTGCCAGCAGACCCCCTTCGCGGGAGCAGTACTTC. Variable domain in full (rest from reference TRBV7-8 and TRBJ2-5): GAGVSQSPRYKVAKRGQDVALRCDPISGHVSLFWYQQALGQGPEFLTYFQNEAQLDKSGLPSDRFFAERPEGSVSTLKIQRTQQEDSAVYLCASRPPSREQYFGPGTRLLVL.

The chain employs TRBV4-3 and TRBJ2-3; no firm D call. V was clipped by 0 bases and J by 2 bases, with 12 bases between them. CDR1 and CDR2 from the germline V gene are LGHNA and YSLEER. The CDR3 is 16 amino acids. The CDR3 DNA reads TGCGCCAGCAGCCAAGATCTGGCAGGCCCCACAGATACGCAGTATTTT. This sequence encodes CASSQDLAGPTDTQYF.

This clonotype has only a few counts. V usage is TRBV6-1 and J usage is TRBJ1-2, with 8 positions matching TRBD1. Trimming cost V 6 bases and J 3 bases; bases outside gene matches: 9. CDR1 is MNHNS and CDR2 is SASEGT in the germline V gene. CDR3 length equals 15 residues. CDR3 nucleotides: TGTGCCAGCAGGAGCCCCCTGGGACAGGACTATGGCTACACCTTC. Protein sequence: CASRSPLGQDYGYTF.

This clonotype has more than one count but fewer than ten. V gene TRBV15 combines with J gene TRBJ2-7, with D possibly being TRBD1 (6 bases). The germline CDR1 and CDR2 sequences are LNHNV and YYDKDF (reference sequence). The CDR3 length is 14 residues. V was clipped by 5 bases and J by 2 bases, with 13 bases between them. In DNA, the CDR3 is TGTGCCACCAGCTCCCGGGACAACACCTACGAGCAGTACTTC. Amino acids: CATSSRDNTYEQYF.

CDR3 coding DNA: TGTGCCAGCAGCCAATGGACACAGAAAAACATTCAGTACTTC. Amino acids: CASSQWTQKNIQYF. The gene calls are TRBV3-1 and TRBJ2-4; possible D gene TRBD1, 5 bases. The ends were cut back, 2 bases at V and 4 bases at J, with 9 bases in the middle. This CDR3 contains 14 residues. Germline values: CDR1 LGHDT, CDR2 YNNKEL (reference sequence).

The CDR3: CASSLTKAGDEQYF. The CDR3 DNA follows: TGTGCCAGCAGCCTCACCAAAGCGGGGGACGAGCAGTACTTC. The chain employs TRBV4-2 and TRBJ2-7; 8 bases match TRBD2. V shed 4 bases, J shed 5 bases, and the junction held 7 bases outside the gene matches. Germline-derived CDR1 and CDR2 are LGHNA and YNFKEQ. This CDR3 spans 14 amino acids.

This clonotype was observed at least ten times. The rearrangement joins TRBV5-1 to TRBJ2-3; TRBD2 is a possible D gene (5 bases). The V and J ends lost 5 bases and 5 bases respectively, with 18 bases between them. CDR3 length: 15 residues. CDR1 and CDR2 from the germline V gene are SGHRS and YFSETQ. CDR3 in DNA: TGCGCCAGCAGAAAAGAGGGCGCGAGTATAGATACGCAGTATTTT. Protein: CASRKEGASIDTQYF.

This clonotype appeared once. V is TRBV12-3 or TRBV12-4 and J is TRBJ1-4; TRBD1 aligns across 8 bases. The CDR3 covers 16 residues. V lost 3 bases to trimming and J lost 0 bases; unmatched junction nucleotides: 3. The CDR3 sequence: CASSFDRGATNEKLFF. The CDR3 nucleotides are TGTGCCAGCAGTTTTGACAGGGGTGCAACTAATGAAAAACTGTTTTTT.

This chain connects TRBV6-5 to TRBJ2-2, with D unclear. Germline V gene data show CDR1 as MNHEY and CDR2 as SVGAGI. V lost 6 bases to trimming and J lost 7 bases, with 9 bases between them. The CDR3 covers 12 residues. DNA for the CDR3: TGTGCCAGCAGCCGAACTATCGGGGAGCTGTTTTTT. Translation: CASSRTIGELFF.

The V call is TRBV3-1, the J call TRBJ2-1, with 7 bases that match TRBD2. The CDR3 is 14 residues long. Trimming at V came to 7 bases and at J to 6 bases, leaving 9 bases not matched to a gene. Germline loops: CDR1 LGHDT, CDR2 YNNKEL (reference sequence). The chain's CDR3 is CASTHWTSGNEQFF. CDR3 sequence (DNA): TGTGCCAGCACCCATTGGACTAGTGGCAATGAGCAGTTCTTC.

CDR3 sequence reads: CASGDEKLFF. The CDR3 DNA reads as TGTGCCAGCGGGGATGAAAAACTGTTTTTT. J is TRBJ1-4 and V is TRBV2; D is unclear. With 8 bases removed from V and 6 bases from J, the gap between germline ends came to 4 bases. Looked up from germline, CDR1 is SNHLY and CDR2 is FYNNEI. The length of the CDR3 is 10 residues.

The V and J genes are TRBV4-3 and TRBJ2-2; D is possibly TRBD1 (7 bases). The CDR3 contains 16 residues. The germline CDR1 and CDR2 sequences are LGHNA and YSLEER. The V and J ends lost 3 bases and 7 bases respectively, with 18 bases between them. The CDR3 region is CASSQIRRGQHGELFF. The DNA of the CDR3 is TGCGCCAGCAGCCAGATTAGGAGGGGGCAACACGGGGAGCTGTTTTTT.

The CDR3 DNA follows: TGTGCCAGCAGTTTTTCTGCCGGGACTAGCGTTGAGGAGCAGTACTTC. It encodes CASSFSAGTSVEEQYF. This chain links TRBV27 with TRBJ2-7; TRBD2 matches at 10 bases. The J segment lost 7 bases and the V segment lost 3 bases, leaving 12 bases of the junction unmatched. The CDR3 runs 16 residues. Germline CDR1 and CDR2: MNHEY and SMNVEV (reference sequence).

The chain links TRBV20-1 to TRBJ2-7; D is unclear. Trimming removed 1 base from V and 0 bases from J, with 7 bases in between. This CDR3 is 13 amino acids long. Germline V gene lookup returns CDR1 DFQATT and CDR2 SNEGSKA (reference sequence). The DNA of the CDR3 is TGCAGTGCTAGAGGGCCGGCCTCCTACGAGCAGTACTTC. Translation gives CSARGPASYEQYF.

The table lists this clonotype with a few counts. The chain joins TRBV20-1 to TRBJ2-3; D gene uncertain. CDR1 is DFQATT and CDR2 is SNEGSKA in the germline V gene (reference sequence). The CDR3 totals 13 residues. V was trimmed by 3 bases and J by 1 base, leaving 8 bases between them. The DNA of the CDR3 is TGCAGTGCTAGGTCCCCGGGCACAGATACGCAGTATTTT. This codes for CSARSPGTDTQYF.

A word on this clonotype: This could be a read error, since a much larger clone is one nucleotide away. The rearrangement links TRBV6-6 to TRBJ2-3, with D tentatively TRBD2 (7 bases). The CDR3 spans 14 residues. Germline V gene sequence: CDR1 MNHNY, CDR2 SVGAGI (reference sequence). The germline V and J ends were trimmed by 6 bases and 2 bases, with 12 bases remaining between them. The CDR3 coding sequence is TGTGCCAGCAGGGGGGGGGCCGACACAGATACGCAGTATTTT. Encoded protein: CASRGGADTDTQYF.

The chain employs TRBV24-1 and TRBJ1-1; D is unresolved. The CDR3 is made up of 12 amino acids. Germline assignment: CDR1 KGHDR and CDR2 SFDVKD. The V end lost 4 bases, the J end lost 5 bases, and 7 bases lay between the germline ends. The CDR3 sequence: CATSELGTEAFF. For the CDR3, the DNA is TGTGCCACCAGTGAACTGGGAACTGAAGCTTTCTTT.

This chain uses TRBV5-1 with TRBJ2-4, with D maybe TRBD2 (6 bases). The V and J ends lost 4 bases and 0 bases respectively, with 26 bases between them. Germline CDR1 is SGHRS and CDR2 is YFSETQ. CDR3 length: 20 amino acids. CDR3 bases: TGCGCCAGCAGCCGAGGGACTGAAAGGACTCGACAAATAGCCAAAAACATTCAGTACTTC. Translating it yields CASSRGTERTRQIAKNIQYF.